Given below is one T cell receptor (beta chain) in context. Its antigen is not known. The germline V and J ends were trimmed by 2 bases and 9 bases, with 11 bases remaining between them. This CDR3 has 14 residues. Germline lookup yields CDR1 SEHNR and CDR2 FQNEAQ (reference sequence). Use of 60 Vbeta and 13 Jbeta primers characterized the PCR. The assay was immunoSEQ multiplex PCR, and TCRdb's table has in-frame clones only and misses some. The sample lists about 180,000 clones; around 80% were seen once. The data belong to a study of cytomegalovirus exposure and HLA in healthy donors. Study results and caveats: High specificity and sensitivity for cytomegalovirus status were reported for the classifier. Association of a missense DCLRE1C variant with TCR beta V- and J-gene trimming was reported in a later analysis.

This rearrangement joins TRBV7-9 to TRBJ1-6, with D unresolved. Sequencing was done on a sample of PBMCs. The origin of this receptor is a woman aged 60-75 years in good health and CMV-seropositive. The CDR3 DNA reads TGTGCCAGCAGCTTATCGGCGGTGGTTTCACCCCTCCACTTT. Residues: CASSLSAVVSPLHF.